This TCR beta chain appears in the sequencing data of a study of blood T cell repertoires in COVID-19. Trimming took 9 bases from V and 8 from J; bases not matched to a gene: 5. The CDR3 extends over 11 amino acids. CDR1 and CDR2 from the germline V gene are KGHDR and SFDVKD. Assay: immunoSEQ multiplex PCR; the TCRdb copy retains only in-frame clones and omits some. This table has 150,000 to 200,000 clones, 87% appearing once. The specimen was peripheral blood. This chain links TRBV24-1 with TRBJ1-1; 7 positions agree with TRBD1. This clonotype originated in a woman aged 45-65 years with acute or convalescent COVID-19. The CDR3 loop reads CATPPRGEAFF. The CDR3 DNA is TGTGCCACCCCTCCCAGGGGGGAAGCTTTCTTT.